This entry lists 28 T cell receptor beta chains sequenced from one sample in a study of blood T cell repertoires in COVID-19. Sequencing used immunoSEQ multiplex PCR; TCRdb keeps in-frame clones, though not all of them. Among approximately 240,000 clones listed, approximately 84% were seen once. Sequencing was carried out using peripheral blood. These receptors came from a man between 50 and 59 years old with acute or convalescent COVID-19.

V and J are TRBV6-5 and TRBJ2-1; TRBD2 is a possible D gene (6 bases). Trimming cost V 6 bases and J 1 base, with 10 bases left between them. Germline-derived CDR1 and CDR2 are MNHEY and SVGAGI. The CDR3 has 14 amino acids. CDR3 residues: CASRAGLSYNEQFF. CDR3 bases: TGTGCCAGCAGGGCGGGGCTATCCTACAATGAGCAGTTCTTC.

The gene calls are TRBV19 and TRBJ1-1; 9 bases line up with TRBD1. CDR3 size: 14 residues. After removal of 3 bases from V and 5 bases from J, the junction contained 4 bases not matched to a gene. From germline, CDR1 is LNHDA and CDR2 SQIVND (reference sequence). This chain's CDR3 is CASSMGQGFTEAFF. Written as DNA, the CDR3 is TGTGCCAGTAGTATGGGACAGGGTTTTACTGAAGCTTTCTTT. Full variable domain (outside the CDR3, taken from reference TRBV19 and TRBJ1-1): DGGITQSPKYLFRKEGQNVTLSCEQNLNHDAMYWYRQDPGQGLRLIYYSQIVNDFQKGDIAEGYSVSREKKESFPLTVTSAQKNPTAFYLCASSMGQGFTEAFFGQGTRLTVV.

This chain connects TRBV29-1 to TRBJ2-5, with D possibly matching TRBD2 (6 bases). V was trimmed by 7 bases and J by 7 bases, leaving 16 bases between them. The CDR3 has 12 amino acids. Germline lookup yields CDR1 SQVTM and CDR2 ANQGSEA. The CDR3 loop reads CSASGRFGTQYF. The CDR3 DNA is TGCAGCGCCTCCGGGAGATTTGGGACCCAGTACTTC.

This chain joins TRBV6-5 and TRBJ2-7; TRBD1 aligns across 8 bases. The CDR3 has 13 amino acids. CDR1 is MNHEY, CDR2 SVGAGI, per germline. Trimming cost V 5 bases and J 2 bases; bases outside gene matches: 2. For the CDR3, the DNA is TGTGCCAGCAGTCTGACAGGGGCCTACGAGCAGTACTTC. Translating gives CASSLTGAYEQYF.

The chain employs TRBV9 and TRBJ1-5, with D maybe TRBD1 (6 bases). In germline, CDR1 is SGDLS, CDR2 YYNGEE. Trimming shortened V by 4 bases and J by 7 bases, and 9 bases separated the two germline ends. The CDR3 consists of 12 residues. As DNA, the CDR3 is TGTGCCAGCAGCCAGGGGTACCAGCCCCAGCATTTT. Protein sequence: CASSQGYQPQHF.

This clone was counted a few times. This rearrangement joins TRBV12-3 or TRBV12-4 to TRBJ2-7; the D gene is possibly TRBD1 (5 bases). This CDR3 has 13 amino acids. Trimming cost V 5 bases and J 5 bases, with 13 bases left between them. The DNA of the CDR3 is TGTGCCAGCAGTCGAAGGCAGGGTGACGAGCAGTACTTC. Translation: CASSRRQGDEQYF.

This chain joins TRBV28 and TRBJ2-7, with D possibly matching TRBD2 (6 bases). The V end lost 3 bases, the J end lost 1 base, and 16 bases lay between the germline ends. The CDR3 has 16 amino acids. The germline CDR1 and CDR2 sequences are MDHEN and SYDVKM. This CDR3 is CASSFWFGGSSYEQYF. The DNA of the CDR3 is TGTGCCAGCAGTTTTTGGTTCGGAGGGTCTTCCTACGAGCAGTACTTC.

The rearrangement joins TRBV4-1 to TRBJ1-4, with D possibly TRBD1 on 5 matching bases. V was cut by 0 bases and J by 2 bases, with 16 bases left in between. The CDR3 runs to 18 residues. From germline, CDR1 is MGHRA and CDR2 YSYEKL. CDR3 in amino acids: CASSQDLAGRATNEKLFF. The DNA for the CDR3 is TGCGCCAGCAGCCAAGATCTGGCAGGGAGGGCCACTAATGAAAAACTGTTTTTT.

The chain combines TRBV7-3 with TRBJ2-1, with 16 positions matching TRBD2. The CDR3 sequence is 18 residues long. CDR1 is SGHTA and CDR2 is FQGTGA in the germline V gene. J gave up 6 bases and V 5 bases, and 10 bases lay outside the gene matches. CDR3 coding DNA: TGTGCCAGCAGCCTGGGGACTAGCGGGAGGGCCGTTTTCAATGAGCAGTTCTTC. Its translation is CASSLGTSGRAVFNEQFF.

The chain is built from TRBV5-6 and TRBJ1-6, with 9 positions matching TRBD1. Trimming cost V 5 bases and J 9 bases; bases outside gene matches: 12. The CDR3 length is 16 residues. Looked up from germline, CDR1 is SGHDT and CDR2 is YYEEEE. CDR3 nucleotide sequence: TGTGCCAGCAGGCACAGGCGGGACAGGGATCGTTCACCCCTCCACTTT. Translation: CASRHRRDRDRSPLHF.

The rearrangement links TRBV6-5 to TRBJ2-3; weak D call: TRBD1 (6 bases). Germline V gene lookup returns CDR1 MNHEY and CDR2 SVGAGI. The CDR3 is 14 residues long. The V end was cut by 5 bases, the J end by 7 bases, with 16 bases between. CDR3 amino acids: CASSTGHLGNTQYF. CDR3 in DNA: TGTGCCAGCAGTACGGGACATTTGGGGAATACGCAGTATTTT.

The J gene is TRBJ1-5, the V gene TRBV6-5; possibly TRBD1 for D (5 bases). This CDR3 contains 12 residues. The V gene's germline CDR1 is MNHEY and CDR2 SVGAGI. Trimming left V 5 bases short and J 15 bases short, with 17 bases between. Here the CDR3 reads CASSPPTGGLHF. DNA of the CDR3: TGTGCCAGCAGTCCCCCGACCGGGGGTTTGCATTTT.

The chain employs TRBV19 and TRBJ1-5; the D is unclear. The V gene lost 10 bases and the J gene lost 3 bases, with 22 bases spanning the gap. Per germline, CDR1 LNHDA and CDR2 SQIVND (reference sequence). CDR3 length equals 16 residues. Written as DNA, the CDR3 is TGTGCCACCATGTCGGGGATCGGGATTTACAATCAGCCCCAGCATTTT. It translates to CATMSGIGIYNQPQHF.

CDR3 DNA: TGTGCCAGCAGCTTTTACGGGAGAAGGGGCTCCGAGCAGTACTTC. This sequence encodes CASSFYGRRGSEQYF. V is TRBV5-6 and J is TRBJ2-7; a weak D match, TRBD2 (6 bases). V lost 2 bases and J lost 6, with 18 bases in between. Germline V gene data show CDR1 as SGHDT and CDR2 as YYEEEE. CDR3 length: 15 residues.

The gene calls are TRBV19 and TRBJ1-2; 8 nucleotides agree with TRBD1. The CDR3 totals 15 residues. Germline V CDR1 and CDR2: LNHDA, SQIVND (reference sequence). The V segment lost 5 bases and the J segment 7 bases; nucleotides outside the gene matches: 12. As DNA, the CDR3 is TGTGCCAGTAGTTTTCCTTCAGGGGGCGGTCGTGGCTACACCTTC. This gives the protein CASSFPSGGGRGYTF.

The V and J genes are TRBV10-3 and TRBJ1-4, with 9 bases that match TRBD1. Germline assignment: CDR1 ENHRY and CDR2 SYGVKD. V lost 6 bases, J lost 8 bases, and 10 bases stayed unmatched. The CDR3 spans 15 residues. This chain's CDR3 is CAISAKDRGGEKLFF. The DNA for the CDR3 is TGTGCCATCAGCGCGAAGGACAGGGGCGGGGAAAAACTGTTTTTT.

This clone was seen once. This sequence joins TRBV21-1 and TRBJ1-5. TRBV21-1 is a listed pseudogene. The CDR3 spans 12 residues. Here the CDR3 DNA reads TGTGCCAGCAGCAACAGCGGGATGCCCCAGCATTTT. Translation gives CASSNSGMPQHF.

This clone has more than one count but fewer than ten. V usage is TRBV11-2 and J usage is TRBJ1-6; D is uncertain. The CDR3 consists of 17 residues. V was cut by 1 base and J by 0 bases, with 10 bases left in between. In germline, CDR1 is SGHAT, CDR2 FQNNGV. Here the CDR3 DNA reads TGTGCCAGCAGCTTAGGTACGGGGTTCTCCTATAATTCACCCCTCCACTTT. It translates to CASSLGTGFSYNSPLHF. Drawing the rest from reference TRBV11-2 and TRBJ1-6, the complete variable domain is EAGVAQSPRYKIIEKRQSVAFWCNPISGHATLYWYQQILGQGPKLLIQFQNNGVVDDSQLPKDRFSAERLKGVDSTLKIQPAKLEDSAVYLCASSLGTGFSYNSPLHFGNGTRLTVT.

This chain uses TRBV19 with TRBJ2-2; 10 nucleotides line up with TRBD2. V trimming: 5 bases; J trimming: 5 bases; junction bases outside the gene matches: 5. The V gene's germline CDR1 is LNHDA and CDR2 SQIVND (reference sequence). The CDR3 extends over 15 amino acids. CDR3 in DNA: TGTGCCAGTAGTTTTTCTAGCGGGAGTACCGGGGAGCTGTTTTTT. This gives the protein CASSFSSGSTGELFF. The whole variable domain, filled in from reference TRBV19 and TRBJ2-2, reads DGGITQSPKYLFRKEGQNVTLSCEQNLNHDAMYWYRQDPGQGLRLIYYSQIVNDFQKGDIAEGYSVSREKKESFPLTVTSAQKNPTAFYLCASSFSSGSTGELFFGEGSRLTVL.

Only one count was recorded for this clone. V usage is TRBV20-1 and J usage is TRBJ1-1, with TRBD1 matching 9 bases. The CDR3 totals 15 residues. Germline lookup yields CDR1 DFQATT and CDR2 SNEGSKA (reference sequence). Germline trimming cut 3 bases from V and 3 bases from J; bases unmatched to any gene: 8. The CDR3 spells CSASCIDRGYTEAFF. DNA for the CDR3: TGCAGTGCTAGTTGTATCGACAGGGGGTACACTGAAGCTTTCTTT.

The chain uses TRBV7-3 and TRBJ1-1; D unclear. This CDR3 has 13 residues. The germline V gene has CDR1 SGHTA and CDR2 FQGTGA. Trimming pared 5 bases from V and 4 bases from J, leaving 11 bases between. CDR3 bases: TGTGCCAGCAGCCAGCCCGGGGTCACTGAAGCTTTCTTT. This codes for CASSQPGVTEAFF.

Notes on this clone: Additional DNA sequences in this sample encode the identical CDR3. V usage is TRBV9 and J usage is TRBJ1-3; D is unresolved. The CDR3 spans 16 residues. Trimming left V 2 bases short and J 4 bases short, with 16 bases between. Germline V CDR1 and CDR2: SGDLS, YYNGEE. The CDR3, as DNA: TGTGCCAGCAGCGTCGTGGGTACGGGAACCGGAAACACCATATATTTT. This encodes CASSVVGTGTGNTIYF.

The chain is built from TRBV5-1 and TRBJ1-1; D gene uncertain. CDR3 length equals 11 residues. Germline V gene sequence: CDR1 SGHRS, CDR2 YFSETQ. Trimming took off 0 bases at V and 10 bases at J, with 7 bases between the two ends. The CDR3 sequence is CASSLGGVAFF. DNA for the CDR3: TGCGCCAGCAGCTTGGGGGGAGTAGCTTTCTTT.

V and J are TRBV6-5 and TRBJ1-2; 7 nucleotides match TRBD1. Germline CDR1 is MNHEY and CDR2 is SVGAGI. The J segment lost 7 bases and the V segment lost 5 bases, leaving 4 bases of the junction unmatched. The CDR3 length is 12 residues. The CDR3 spells CASSPRGLGYTF. The CDR3 DNA reads TGTGCCAGCAGTCCGAGGGGGCTTGGCTACACCTTC.

The table lists this clone with a count of one. The chain is built from TRBV7-3 and TRBJ1-2; weak D call: TRBD1 (6 bases). CDR1 is SGHTA and CDR2 is FQGTGA in the germline V gene. The CDR3 runs to 15 residues. V was pared by 6 bases and J by 4 bases, with 18 bases between. The CDR3 region has the DNA TGTGCCAGCAGACGCGATGAGACAGGCGTCTATGGCTACACCTTC. It is translated as CASRRDETGVYGYTF.

The chain carries TRBV21-1 and TRBJ2-7; the table names TRBD2, a call not compared with the DNA. TRBV21-1 is listed as a pseudogene. The CDR3 length is 13 residues. CDR3 protein: CASRLVSSYEQYF. DNA for the CDR3: TGTGCCAGCAGGCTGGTGAGCTCCTACGAGCAGTACTTC.

The chain uses TRBV6-6 and TRBJ2-3; 9 bases match TRBD2. Germline loops: CDR1 MNHNY, CDR2 SVGAGI (reference sequence). The CDR3 is 15 residues long. Trimming took 7 bases from V and 1 from J; bases not matched to a gene: 6. CDR3: CASISQREGTDTQYF. The DNA for the CDR3 is TGTGCCAGCATTTCCCAGCGGGAGGGCACAGATACGCAGTATTTT.

The sample holds a few counts of this clone. This sample also contains other DNA sequences that code for the same CDR3. The chain is built from TRBV9 and TRBJ1-2; D is unresolved. The germline gives CDR1 SGDLS, CDR2 YYNGEE. The V end lost 0 bases, the J end lost 5 bases, and 5 bases lay between the germline ends. The CDR3 is made up of 12 amino acids. CDR3 sequence: CASSVGGYGYTF. In DNA, the CDR3 is TGTGCCAGCAGCGTAGGCGGATATGGCTACACCTTC.